A single sample is the source of the 9 T cell receptor beta chains below, sequenced in a study of post-analysis software for immune sequencing data. Carried by the TCR beta cDNA libraries were unique molecular identifiers. Using its own MiXCR run on the PCR reads, TCRdb lists one record per CDR3 protein. The data show roughly 730,000 distinct CDR3 sequences, roughly 29% seen once. Study-wide results and caveats: Controls showed lower frequencies than patients for a few TRBV segments, and TRBV5-6, TRBV5-1 and TRBV20-1 were among these.

Their specific antigens are unknown. The sequenced sample consisted of blood. These receptors were collected from a girl aged 5 to 17 with multiple sclerosis.

The gene calls are TRBV7-2 and TRBJ2-3, with 7 bases lining up with TRBD2. CDR3 size: 16 residues. Germline assignment: CDR1 SGHTA and CDR2 FQGNSA. V dropped 3 bases and J dropped 5; count of bases not matched to a gene: 11. The chain's CDR3 is CASSFFGGLTGDTQYF. The CDR3 DNA is TGTGCCAGCAGCTTCTTCGGGGGGTTGACTGGAGATACGCAGTATTTT.

The chain uses TRBV24-1 and TRBJ2-3; 9 bases are a match to TRBD2. The CDR3 is 18 residues long. V was pared by 7 bases and J by 0 bases, with 13 bases of the junction left unmatched. Germline CDR1 is KGHDR and CDR2 is SFDVKD. The CDR3 protein is CATSPRRGLAGSTDTQYF. The DNA for the CDR3 is TGTGCCACCAGCCCCCGGCGGGGGCTAGCGGGGAGCACAGATACGCAGTATTTT.

This chain connects TRBV3-1 to TRBJ1-1; D remains ambiguous. The CDR3 loop spans 13 amino acids. Germline V gene data show CDR1 as LGHDT and CDR2 as YNNKEL (reference sequence). V gave up 2 bases and J gave up 10 bases, with 14 bases separating them. The CDR3 DNA reads TGTGCCAGCAGCCAATTACGAGAAGGTGGAGCTTTCTTT. Its translation is CASSQLREGGAFF.

The rearrangement uses TRBV4-3 and TRBJ2-3; unclear D gene. The length of the CDR3 is 14 residues. Germline V gene sequence: CDR1 LGHNA, CDR2 YSLEER. V was trimmed by 2 bases and J by 4 bases, leaving 10 bases between them. This CDR3 reads CASSQRRQSDTQYF. The CDR3 bases are TGCGCCAGCAGCCAAAGGCGGCAGTCAGATACGCAGTATTTT.

The CDR3 nucleotides are TGCAGCTCAGAACCGCAAGCTAAAATGAACACTGAAGCTTTCTTT. Protein: CSSEPQAKMNTEAFF. The V gene is TRBV29-1, the J gene TRBJ1-1, with D unresolved. V lost 8 bases and J lost 0, with 19 bases in between. This CDR3 is built from 15 residues. Germline values: CDR1 SQVTM, CDR2 ANQGSEA.

The sample holds a few counts of this clonotype. The rearrangement joins TRBV28 to TRBJ2-7; D uncertain. Germline V gene data show CDR1 as MDHEN and CDR2 as SYDVKM. V dropped 7 bases and J dropped 2 bases, with 12 bases sitting between them. This CDR3 has 13 residues. CDR3 region: CASTLGRTYEQYF. Written as DNA, the CDR3 is TGTGCCAGCACCCTCGGACGGACCTACGAGCAGTACTTC.

This clonotype was seen repeatedly, ten times or more. V and J are TRBV29-1 and TRBJ2-7, with D maybe TRBD2 (6 bases). V lost 7 bases, J lost 6 bases, and 13 bases lay in between. In germline, CDR1 is SQVTM, CDR2 ANQGSEA. The CDR3 is made up of 11 amino acids. The CDR3 DNA follows: TGCAGCGCCGGGGGTCTTGGCGAGCAGTACTTC. This sequence encodes CSAGGLGEQYF.

This clonotype was seen at least ten times. The chain recombines TRBV12-3 or TRBV12-4 with TRBJ2-7; 11 nucleotides agree with TRBD2. This CDR3 has 15 residues. Losses at the gene ends were 5 bases for V and 1 base for J; bases not matched to a gene: 4. The CDR3 DNA sequence: TGTGCCAGCAGTAGAACTAGCGGGGGTTCCTACGAGCAGTACTTC. This sequence encodes CASSRTSGGSYEQYF.

This clonotype showed up just a few times. The chain couples TRBV10-3 to TRBJ2-7, with D uncertain. The length of the CDR3 is 12 residues. CDR1 and CDR2 (germline): ENHRY, SYGVKD. V lost 6 bases to trimming and J lost 4 bases, with 10 bases between them. The CDR3 sequence is CAIRQDPYEQYF. CDR3 coding DNA: TGTGCCATCAGGCAGGACCCATACGAGCAGTACTTC.